This T cell receptor beta chain stems from a study of read filtering for tumor transcriptome and immune sequencing. Looking at the study overall: The cohort had over 16 men and over eleven women aged roughly 45 to 90, mean about 66 years. After DNase treatment, RNA was made into whole-transcriptome libraries.

Points on this clonotype: The antigen is not known. A read error may be the cause here, since a much bigger clone is one base away.

Molecular barcoded adaptors covering alpha/delta and beta/gamma chains were used on roughly 370 ng RNA. TCRdb fed the reads into MiXCR, producing one record per CDR3 protein. The repertoire includes approximately 60,000 distinct CDR3 sequences, less than 25% of them detected once, and about 15% sits in the top ten. The CDR3 is made up of 13 amino acids. The V gene's germline CDR1 is SNHLY and CDR2 FYNNEI. The study's findings and limits: The CD138-negative fraction was mixed bone marrow immune cells, not pure T cells.

The sample was a population of CD138-negative cells sorted from bone marrow. V gene TRBV2 combines with J gene TRBJ1-5; D may be TRBD1 (6 bases). The sequence was collected from a donor aged 40 or older with multiple myeloma. CDR3 residues: CASTGLGIQLQHF. Here the CDR3 DNA reads TGTGCCAGTACAGGGTTAGGGATTCAGCTCCAGCATTTT. Full variable domain (remainder filled in from reference TRBV2 and TRBJ1-5): EPEVTQTPSHQVTQMGQEVILRCVPISNHLYFYWYRQILGQKVEFLVSFYNNEISEKSEIFDDQFSVERPDGSNFTLKIRSTKLEDSAMYFCASTGLGIQLQHFGDGTRLSIL.